This section outlines one TCR beta chain sequence together with its context. This entry is derived from a study of blood T cell repertoires in COVID-19. Study context: Samples of COVID-19 (acute and convalescent) were obtained from the United States, Italy and Spain. Sources were T cells, B-cell-depleted T cells, or PBMCs; the material itself was cDNA or gDNA.

Original handling: Counts of nucleated cells, estimated from reference gene primer amplification, were obtained. Data came from immunoSEQ multiplex PCR; TCRdb stores just in-frame clones and leaves some out. V and J calls and clone size come straight from that table; D and trimming were deduced from the DNA. The sample yields around 67,000 clones, about 86% seen once. The CDR3 runs to 13 residues. Germline assignment: CDR1 MDHEN and CDR2 SYDVKM. With 2 bases removed from V and 2 bases from J, the gap between germline ends came to 6 bases. The chain has TRBV28 and TRBJ1-2; D is unresolved. The receptor was isolated from a woman aged 80 or over with active or convalescent COVID-19. The sample comprised peripheral blood. As DNA, the CDR3 is TGTGCCAGCAGTTTAGGGCACAACTATGGCTACACCTTC. Protein product: CASSLGHNYGYTF.